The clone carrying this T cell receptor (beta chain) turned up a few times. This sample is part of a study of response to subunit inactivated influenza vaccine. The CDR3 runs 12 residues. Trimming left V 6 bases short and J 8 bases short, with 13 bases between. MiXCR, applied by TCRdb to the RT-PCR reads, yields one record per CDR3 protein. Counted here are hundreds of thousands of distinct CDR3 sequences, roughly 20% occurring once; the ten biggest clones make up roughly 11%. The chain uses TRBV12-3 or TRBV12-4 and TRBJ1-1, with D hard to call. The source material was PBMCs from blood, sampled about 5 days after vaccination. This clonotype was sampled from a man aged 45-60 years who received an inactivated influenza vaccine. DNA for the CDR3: TGTGCCAGCAGCCCAGGAATCCCCGAAGCTTTCTTT. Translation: CASSPGIPEAFF.